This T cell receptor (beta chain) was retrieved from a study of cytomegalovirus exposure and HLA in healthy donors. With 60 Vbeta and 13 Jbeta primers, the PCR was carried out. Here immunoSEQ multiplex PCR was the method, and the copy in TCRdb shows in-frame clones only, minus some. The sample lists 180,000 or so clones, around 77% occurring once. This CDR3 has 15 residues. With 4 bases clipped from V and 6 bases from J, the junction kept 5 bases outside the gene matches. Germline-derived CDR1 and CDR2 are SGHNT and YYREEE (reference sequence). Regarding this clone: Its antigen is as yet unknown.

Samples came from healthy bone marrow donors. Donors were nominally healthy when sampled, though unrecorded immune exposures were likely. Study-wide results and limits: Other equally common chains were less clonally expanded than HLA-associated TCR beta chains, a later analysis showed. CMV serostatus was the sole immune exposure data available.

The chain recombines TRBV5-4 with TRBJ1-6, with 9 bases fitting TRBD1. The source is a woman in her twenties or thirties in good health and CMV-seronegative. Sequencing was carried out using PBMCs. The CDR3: CASSPMGQGNSPLHF. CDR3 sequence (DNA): TGTGCCAGCAGCCCGATGGGACAGGGTAATTCACCCCTCCACTTT.